This TCR beta chain was found in a study of CD4 T cells in relation to SARS-CoV-2 and coronaviruses. Across the whole study: After roughly 11 days of antigen culture, PBMC TCR beta CDR3s were sequenced. Shared crossreactive spike epitopes were mapped to their HLA restriction.

This clone was seen once. Its antigen is undetermined. V shed 2 bases, J shed 1 base, and the junction held 5 bases outside the gene matches. Germline CDR1 SGDLS, CDR2 YYNGEE. CDR3 length equals 16 residues. Before the COVID-19 pandemic, during about 2010-2018, CD4+ T cells were taken from unexposed donors. Isolation of CD4+ T cells took place after around 11 days in culture. The method was immunoSEQ multiplex PCR; TCRdb's version includes in-frame clones alone and lacks a portion of them. The sample records about 28,000 clones, 74% being singletons. Material for sequencing was CD4+ T cells from PBMCs, cultured in vitro. This TCR was sampled from a human donor in good health. The chain links TRBV9 to TRBJ2-2, with 7 positions matching TRBD1. The CDR3 nucleotides read TGTGCCAGCAGCGTTCAGACAGGGTGGAACACCGGGGAGCTGTTTTTT. It is translated as CASSVQTGWNTGELFF. The full variable domain, its missing parts supplied by reference TRBV9 and TRBJ2-2, is DSGVTQTPKHLITATGQRVTLRCSPRSGDLSVYWYQQSLDQGLQFLIQYYNGEERAKGNILERFSAQQFPDLHSELNLSSLELGDSALYFCASSVQTGWNTGELFFGEGSRLTVL.